The following is a TCR beta chain sequence with its context. It lacks a known antigen. Base qualities are not provided; no much larger clone lies one nucleotide away. A patient counted as having stable Graves' hyperthyroidism if no progression to ophthalmopathy occurred over 18 months of follow-up. Hyperthyroidism patients were aged 18 to 65 years and newly diagnosed, with disease duration of less than 2 months. The study excluded patients with uncontrolled infections, other autoimmune diseases, pregnancy or lactation. Diagnoses were based on clinical symptoms, serum thyroxine and TRAb, thyroid ultrasound and orbital computed tomography. PBMCs were separated from around 9.1 ml of fresh peripheral blood using Ficoll-Paque density gradient centrifugation. Total RNA was extracted using Trizol reagent, and RNA quality was assessed on an Agilent 2100 Bioanalyzer. The data belong to a study of T cells in Graves' hyperthyroidism and ophthalmopathy (dated by TCRdb to the late 2010s). Some background on the complete study: Peripheral blood samples were taken at initial diagnosis, before any treatment was given. Thyroid tissue and blood T-cell repertoires from six Graves' hyperthyroidism patients were also compared in the study. For training and testing, the roughly 93 patients in the discovery cohort were randomly divided in a 7:3 ratio. Once sampling was done, hyperthyroidism patients were given methimazole at a starting dose of 30 mg daily, whereas ophthalmopathy patients were given high-dose intravenous methylprednisolone. According to the paper, TCR Vbeta CDR3 sequencing was carried out on some 140 peripheral blood samples, which came from fewer than 50 ophthalmopathy, under 85 hyperthyroidism and about 17 progressor patients. To identify distinguishing TCR V-J signatures, a discovery cohort of some 100 patients was used, comprising 40 to 45 with Graves' ophthalmopathy and about 59 with stable Graves' hyperthyroidism. Prospective prediction of ophthalmopathy was tested in an independent validation cohort of approximately 18 hyperthyroidism patients and around 16 patients who later progressed to ophthalmopathy.

Trimming at the junction amounts to 6 bases on V and 5 bases on J, and the germline ends lie 10 bases apart. From the cysteine through the phenylalanine, the CDR3 covers 11 amino acids. Only the CDR3 DNA is retained, 33 bases long and in frame from the first base. Taken from the germline V gene, the CDR1 and CDR2 loops are SQVTM and ANQGSEA. The investigation overall reported the following: Sample size was not statistically predetermined, and blinding of investigators to group allocation was not performed. Most expanded thyroid clonotypes (frequency above 0.001) were also detected in blood, a finding suggesting that blood repertoires may reflect thyroid immune responses. In validation, the model predicted progression to ophthalmopathy a median of roughly 6.5 months before onset, with roughly 71% sensitivity and around 76% specificity. Ophthalmopathy was separated from stable hyperthyroidism by a 13 V-J signature model, with over 85% sensitivity and about 81% specificity obtained in cross-validation and 80%/75% obtained in testing.

Amplification of TCR beta CDR3 regions was carried out from RNA transcripts. A first-round RT-PCR of the TCR CDR3 used the HTBI primer set with the Qiagen OneStep RT-PCR kit. Libraries were constructed in a second round of multiplex PCR, after which size selection and purification were carried out. Sequencing of the libraries was done on an Illumina HiSeq2000 using paired-end 100 bp reads. The study's own analysis went as follows. SOAPnuke was used to process the raw data, with reads discarded if the reads contained adapters or uncalled bases, had a mean Phred below 15, or lacked an exact constant-primer or identifier match. COPE v1.2.5 was used to merge high-quality paired reads, and clonotypes were defined as unique nucleotide sequences. MiTCR v1.1 was used to align clonotypes to the IMGT TRBV, TRBD and TRBJ reference segments. Analysis was restricted to V-J combinations with a frequency above 0.0001, which covered about 99% of repertoires. The TCS score was defined as the ratio of F50 (clonal expansion) to E x V (chaos), calculated using BLOSUM62-based TCRdist between CDR3 peptides within each V-J. Welch's t-statistics and random forest reduced some 510 V-J features to under 15, which were used in a naive Bayes classifier (R e1071). TCRdb's own reprocessing of the public reads used fastp at Q25 and MiXCR and kept productive beta chains. Each entry is one CDR3 protein sequence, shown with its most common DNA and genes. The V and J calls follow TCRdb's processing rather than the paper's. Here the sample has 350,000 to 450,000 distinct CDR3 sequences; approximately 15% occur a single time. 8% to 13% of the sample belongs to the ten largest clones.

The TCR sequence derives from a woman aged 60 to 75 with Graves' hyperthyroidism. The chain was built from TRBV29-1 and TRBJ1-2; there is no confident call for the D gene. The sample consisted of blood. CDR3 protein: CSVDSVYGYTF. The DNA sequence is TGCAGCGTGGACTCCGTGTATGGCTACACCTTC.